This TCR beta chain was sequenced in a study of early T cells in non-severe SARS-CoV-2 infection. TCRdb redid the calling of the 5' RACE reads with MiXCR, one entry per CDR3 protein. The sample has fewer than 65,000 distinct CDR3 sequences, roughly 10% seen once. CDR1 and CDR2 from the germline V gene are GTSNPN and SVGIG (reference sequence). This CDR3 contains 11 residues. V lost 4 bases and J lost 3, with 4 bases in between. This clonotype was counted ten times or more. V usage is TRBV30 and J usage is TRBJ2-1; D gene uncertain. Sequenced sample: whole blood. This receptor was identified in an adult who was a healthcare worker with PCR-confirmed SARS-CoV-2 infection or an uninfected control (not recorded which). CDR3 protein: CAWNSYNEQFF. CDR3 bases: TGTGCCTGGAACAGCTACAATGAGCAGTTCTTC.